The 27 T cell receptor beta chains presented below share a single source sample, sequenced in a study of blood T cell repertoires in COVID-19. Clones were sequenced by immunoSEQ multiplex PCR, and TCRdb holds only the in-frame ones, with some missing. This table has 50,000 or so clones, 80% to 85% appearing once. The sample consisted of peripheral blood. The receptors shown here come from a man aged 50 or older with acute or convalescent COVID-19.

The chain joins TRBV9 to TRBJ2-7, with unresolved D. Germline CDR1 is SGDLS and CDR2 is YYNGEE. The germline V and J ends were trimmed by 7 bases and 5 bases, with 16 bases remaining between them. The CDR3 extends over 13 amino acids. The CDR3 nucleotides read TGTGCCAGCGGTGGTCAGTTCGCCAACGAGCAGTACTTC. Its translation is CASGGQFANEQYF.

The rearrangement links TRBV10-3 to TRBJ2-1; 9 nucleotides match TRBD2. This CDR3 contains 14 residues. Germline V CDR1 and CDR2: ENHRY, SYGVKD. After removal of 7 bases from V and 7 bases from J, the junction contained 8 bases not matched to a gene. The CDR3 loop reads CAITAGGPRNEQFF. The CDR3 coding sequence is TGTGCCATCACTGCGGGGGGGCCTCGGAATGAGCAGTTCTTC.

The rearrangement links TRBV5-1 to TRBJ2-7; 8 nucleotides match TRBD1. This CDR3 comprises 14 residues. The germline CDR1 and CDR2 sequences are SGHRS and YFSETQ. V lost 4 bases, J lost 3 bases, and 6 bases stayed unmatched. CDR3 sequence reads: CASSPGQANYEQYF. CDR3 sequence (DNA): TGCGCCAGCAGCCCGGGACAGGCCAACTACGAGCAGTACTTC.

The chain couples TRBV6-5 to TRBJ1-2; TRBD1 is a possible D gene (6 bases). This CDR3 contains 13 residues. V shed 7 bases and J shed 4 bases, with 13 bases lying between them. Germline V gene data show CDR1 as MNHEY and CDR2 as SVGAGI. CDR3 DNA sequence: TGTGCCAGCAACCCGACAGGATCCTATGGCTACACCTTC. It specifies CASNPTGSYGYTF.

This sequence joins TRBV19 and TRBJ1-4, with D unresolved. This CDR3 is built from 14 residues. Germline CDR1 and CDR2: LNHDA and SQIVND (reference sequence). V was pared by 5 bases and J by 4 bases, with 11 bases between. CDR3 in amino acids: CASSPGSFNEKLFF. As DNA, the CDR3 is TGTGCCAGTAGTCCTGGCTCCTTTAATGAAAAACTGTTTTTT. Supplemented by reference TRBV19 and TRBJ1-4, the full variable domain reads DGGITQSPKYLFRKEGQNVTLSCEQNLNHDAMYWYRQDPGQGLRLIYYSQIVNDFQKGDIAEGYSVSREKKESFPLTVTSAQKNPTAFYLCASSPGSFNEKLFFGSGTQLSVL.

This clone appeared a few times. The chain employs TRBV6-5 and TRBJ1-1; D possibly corresponds to TRBD1 (6 bases). Germline lookup yields CDR1 MNHEY and CDR2 SVGAGI. The CDR3 is made up of 13 amino acids. The V end lost 7 bases, the J end lost 1 base, and 10 bases lay between the germline ends. The CDR3 here is CASKRGANTEAFF. CDR3 bases: TGTGCCAGCAAACGGGGGGCGAACACTGAAGCTTTCTTT.

This sequence joins TRBV7-3 and TRBJ1-1; TRBD1 is a possible D gene (5 bases). In germline, CDR1 is SGHTA, CDR2 FQGTGA. V was trimmed by 1 base and J by 1 base, leaving 16 bases between them. This CDR3 region has 17 residues. The CDR3 DNA sequence: TGTGCCAGCAGCTTAATCGGAGGGAAGGGGCCGAACACTGAAGCTTTCTTT. Translation: CASSLIGGKGPNTEAFF.

The chain carries TRBV10-3 and TRBJ2-3; 7 bases line up with TRBD1. From germline, CDR1 is ENHRY and CDR2 SYGVKD. The CDR3 contains 16 residues. The V gene end was trimmed by 3 bases and the J gene end by 1 base; junction bases not matched to a gene: 7. Written as DNA, the CDR3 is TGTGCCATCAGTGAAGGCAGGGGGTTAGGCACAGATACGCAGTATTTT. It is translated as CAISEGRGLGTDTQYF.

The chain links TRBV28 to TRBJ2-7, with 7 nucleotides matching TRBD1. V dropped 5 bases and J dropped 4; count of bases not matched to a gene: 14. In germline, CDR1 is MDHEN, CDR2 SYDVKM. The CDR3 is 16 amino acids. CDR3 sequence reads: CASSPRSRDRPYEQYF. The CDR3 nucleotides read TGTGCCAGCAGTCCCCGCTCCCGGGACAGACCTTACGAGCAGTACTTC.

This clone was observed once. The chain recombines TRBV4-2 with TRBJ2-6, with 12 bases fitting TRBD2. V shed 0 bases and J 1 base; nucleotides not matched to a gene: 4. The CDR3 is 19 amino acids. Germline V CDR1 and CDR2: LGHNA, YNFKEQ. In DNA form, the CDR3 reads TGTGCCAGCAGCCAAGACCCGACTAGCGGGGGATCTGGGGCCAACGTCCTGACTTTC. Its translation is CASSQDPTSGGSGANVLTF.

This sequence joins TRBV9 and TRBJ2-7; D perhaps matches TRBD2 (5 bases). The V and J ends lost 4 bases and 5 bases respectively, with 19 bases between them. The length of the CDR3 is 15 residues. Germline CDR1 SGDLS, CDR2 YYNGEE. CDR3 in DNA: TGTGCCAGCAGCTCTCGGACTGGAACTGAGAACGAGCAGTACTTC. Amino acid sequence: CASSSRTGTENEQYF.

This clone was observed once. The chain combines TRBV19 with TRBJ2-2; TRBD1 agrees at 9 bases. The CDR3 loop spans 14 amino acids. Germline V gene lookup returns CDR1 LNHDA and CDR2 SQIVND (reference sequence). V was clipped by 7 bases and J by 6 bases; unmatched bases: 6. Here the CDR3 reads CASTGTGYAGELFF. The CDR3 bases are TGTGCCAGTACAGGGACAGGGTATGCCGGGGAGCTGTTTTTT.

The chain carries TRBV7-9 and TRBJ2-7; D is possibly TRBD1 (6 bases). The CDR3 extends over 15 amino acids. V lost 6 bases and J 0 bases, leaving 15 bases between the germline ends. Germline V gene sequence: CDR1 SEHNR, CDR2 FQNEAQ (reference sequence). CDR3 in DNA: TGTGCCAGCAGTTCGACAGGTTCAAGCTCCTACGAGCAGTACTTC. Protein sequence: CASSSTGSSSYEQYF. The full variable domain, completed using reference TRBV7-9 and TRBJ2-7, is DTGVSQNPRHKITKRGQNVTFRCDPISEHNRLYWYRQTLGQGPEFLTYFQNEAQLEKSRLLSDRFSAERPKGSFSTLEIQRTEQGDSAMYLCASSSTGSSSYEQYFGPGTRLTVT.

The gene calls are TRBV9 and TRBJ1-3; TRBD1 is a possible D gene (6 bases). Germline CDR1 is SGDLS and CDR2 is YYNGEE. The CDR3 covers 15 residues. Between the trimmed V and J ends, which lost 4 bases and 3 bases, there was a span of 14 bases. The CDR3 here is CASSLQGPGGNTIYF. CDR3 coding DNA: TGTGCCAGCAGCTTACAGGGACCTGGTGGAAACACCATATATTTT.

The genes are TRBV6-5 and TRBJ2-7, with TRBD1 as a possible D gene (5 bases). Per the germline V gene, CDR1 is MNHEY and CDR2 is SVGAGI. The CDR3 loop spans 14 amino acids. Trimming cost V 0 bases and J 5 bases, with 11 bases left between them. CDR3 sequence reads: CASSYSVGRDEQYF. The DNA for the CDR3 is TGTGCCAGCAGTTACTCGGTGGGGCGCGACGAGCAGTACTTC.

This chain joins TRBV6-5 and TRBJ2-3; TRBD1 aligns across 8 bases. Germline values: CDR1 MNHEY, CDR2 SVGAGI. The V gene end was trimmed by 7 bases and the J gene end by 1 base; junction bases not matched to a gene: 4. This CDR3 is 14 amino acids long. The CDR3 coding sequence is TGTGCCAGCATTGTGACAGGGGGCACAGATACGCAGTATTTT. This translates into CASIVTGGTDTQYF.

CDR3 residues: CASRQVGGEKLFF. CDR3 in DNA: TGTGCCAGCAGACAGGTGGGAGGGGAAAAACTGTTTTTT. V and J are TRBV7-9 and TRBJ1-4; D is perhaps TRBD1 (5 bases). V lost 6 bases and J lost 8, with 13 bases in between. This CDR3 is 13 amino acids long. Germline CDR1 is SEHNR and CDR2 is FQNEAQ (reference sequence). Together with reference TRBV7-9 and TRBJ1-4, the CDR3 gives the full variable domain: DTGVSQNPRHKITKRGQNVTFRCDPISEHNRLYWYRQTLGQGPEFLTYFQNEAQLEKSRLLSDRFSAERPKGSFSTLEIQRTEQGDSAMYLCASRQVGGEKLFFGSGTQLSVL.

V is TRBV3-1 (or the pseudogene TRBV3-2) and J is TRBJ1-4, with a possible D match to TRBD1 (5 bases). V lost 0 bases and J lost 0, with 14 bases in between. The CDR3 runs to 18 residues. The germline CDR1 and CDR2 sequences are LGHDT and YNNKEL (reference sequence). CDR3 in amino acids: CASSQENTIRATNEKLFF. The DNA for the CDR3 is TGTGCCAGCAGCCAAGAAAATACTATCAGGGCAACTAATGAAAAACTGTTTTTT.

The chain combines TRBV6-4 with TRBJ2-3; TRBD2 matches 9 bases. This CDR3 is built from 15 residues. V lost 6 bases and J lost 1; bases outside the gene matches: 5. Germline-derived CDR1 and CDR2 are MRHNA and SNTAGT. The CDR3 protein is CASSFSGGGTDTQYF. In DNA form, the CDR3 reads TGTGCCAGCAGCTTTAGCGGGGGAGGCACAGATACGCAGTATTTT.

This clone was found a few times. This chain connects TRBV5-1 to TRBJ2-3, with D unclear. This CDR3 has 14 residues. V lost 5 bases to trimming and J lost 2 bases, with 12 bases between them. Germline values: CDR1 SGHRS, CDR2 YFSETQ. The CDR3 bases are TGCGCCAGCAGGCGCATCATTGACACAGATACGCAGTATTTT. This codes for CASRRIIDTDTQYF.

This rearrangement joins TRBV10-3 to TRBJ2-2, with D tentatively TRBD1 (5 bases). The CDR3 spans 16 residues. CDR1 is ENHRY and CDR2 is SYGVKD in the germline V gene. V was shortened by 2 bases and J by 1 base, with 11 bases between the two germline ends. DNA for the CDR3: TGTGCCATCAGTGAGACGCAGGGCTTGAACACCGGGGAGCTGTTTTTT. Protein product: CAISETQGLNTGELFF.

The DNA of the CDR3 is TGTGCCATCACGGGACAGAGCTACAATGAGCAGTTCTTC. This translates into CAITGQSYNEQFF. The J gene is TRBJ2-1, the V gene TRBV10-3; 7 nucleotides match TRBD1. V shed 7 bases and J 3 bases; nucleotides not matched to a gene: 3. The germline gives CDR1 ENHRY, CDR2 SYGVKD. The CDR3 is 13 amino acids.

The chain employs TRBV7-9 and TRBJ2-5; 8 bases fit TRBD1. The CDR3 loop spans 16 amino acids. The germline gives CDR1 SEHNR, CDR2 FQNEAQ (reference sequence). The J segment lost 5 bases and the V segment lost 4 bases, leaving 12 bases of the junction unmatched. The CDR3 DNA reads as TGTGCCAGCAGCTGGGCCCTGGTCGCAGGGGGCGAGACCCAGTACTTC. It translates to CASSWALVAGGETQYF.

The V gene is TRBV27, the J gene TRBJ2-7; TRBD2 matches 8 bases. CDR3 size: 17 residues. CDR1 is MNHEY and CDR2 is SMNVEV in the germline V gene (reference sequence). The V and J ends lost 0 bases and 5 bases, in that order; junction bases with no gene match: 12. This CDR3 is CASSLSDPAGEENEQYF. The CDR3 region has the DNA TGTGCCAGCAGTTTATCGGACCCAGCGGGAGAGGAGAACGAGCAGTACTTC.

The chain is built from TRBV4-1 and TRBJ2-2; 9 bases line up with TRBD1. CDR3 length: 17 amino acids. Germline V gene lookup returns CDR1 MGHRA and CDR2 YSYEKL. The J segment lost 2 bases and the V segment lost 3 bases, leaving 7 bases of the junction unmatched. CDR3 in amino acids: CASSQEPGQGNTGELFF. In DNA, the CDR3 is TGCGCCAGCAGCCAGGAACCGGGACAGGGTAACACCGGGGAGCTGTTTTTT.

The DNA of the CDR3 is TGTGCCAGCAGCCTTAGCGGGGGAACAACGCAGTATTTT. Its translation is CASSLSGGTTQYF. The gene calls are TRBV5-6 and TRBJ2-3; 9 bases agree with TRBD2. Unmatched junction bases numbered 6, after V lost 4 bases and J lost 9 bases. Germline-derived CDR1 and CDR2 are SGHDT and YYEEEE. The CDR3 is 13 residues long.

The chain has TRBV7-9 and TRBJ2-5; 9 bases agree with TRBD1. V lost 5 bases and J lost 5; bases outside the gene matches: 6. Germline CDR1 SEHNR, CDR2 FQNEAQ (reference sequence). The CDR3 is 14 amino acids. The chain's CDR3 is CASSTGTGYETQYF. The CDR3 DNA follows: TGTGCCAGCAGCACCGGGACAGGGTACGAGACCCAGTACTTC.